This TCR beta chain was recovered during a study of tumor-infiltrating lymphocytes in primary liver carcinoma. Study-level background: Surgical resection treated primary liver carcinoma in the patients. Those enrolled were patients of both sexes, who were aged 30 to 69 years. Productive TCRbeta reads per sample were roughly 3.5 to 7.13 million, not differing by tissue.

On this clonotype: Its antigen is undetermined. The junction departs from germline at one end; a sequencing error may be responsible.

The V gene's germline CDR1 is SGHAT and CDR2 FQNNGV. This CDR3 region has 14 residues. A constant-region primer primed TCR beta cDNA synthesis from about 530 ng of total RNA. Slightly modified ARM-PCR, run as three nested multiplex PCR rounds, produced the TCR beta libraries. Use of TRBV1-TRBV30 forward primers with a C-beta reverse primer characterized the first two PCR rounds, which lasted around 11 cycles each. A single record per CDR3 protein comes from TCRdb applying MiXCR to the multiplex PCR reads. Of 300,000 to 350,000 distinct CDR3 sequences in the sample, 65% were seen once. Study-level results: Tumor region pairs showed greater overlap than either tumor-adjacent or tumor-blood pairs did.

Both blood RNA, taken from unsorted whole blood, and germline DNA were extracted. This clonotype originated in a man aged 40-49 years with primary liver carcinoma and hepatitis B virus infection. Sequenced material: peripheral blood. The V and J genes are TRBV11-2 and TRBJ2-3; tentatively, D is TRBD1 or TRBD2 (6 bases each). This chain's CDR3 is CTSRGLTSIDAQYF. The CDR3 DNA reads TGTACCAGCAGGGGCCTCACTAGCATAGATGCGCAGTATTTT.